The 8 T cell receptor beta chains in this list originate from one sample, sequenced in a study of blood T cells in healthy people across ages. Together with a sample-barcoded 5' primer, a J-beta primer mix was included in a second PCR lasting about 7 to 11 cycles. One entry per CDR3 protein results from TCRdb running MiXCR on the 5' RACE reads. Among approximately 600,000 distinct CDR3 sequences listed, approximately 59% were seen once. Material: blood. All receptors come from a man between 60 and 75 years old in good health.

The sample holds one count of this clonotype. The rearrangement links TRBV3-1 to TRBJ2-5; either TRBD1 or TRBD2 may supply D (5 bases each). Between the trimmed V and J ends, which lost 0 bases and 4 bases, there was a span of 12 bases. The CDR3 is 15 amino acids. The V gene's germline CDR1 is LGHDT and CDR2 YNNKEL (reference sequence). CDR3 sequence: CASSQDFSGPETQYF. CDR3 coding DNA: TGTGCCAGCAGCCAAGACTTTTCGGGACCAGAGACCCAGTACTTC.

The gene calls are TRBV21-1 and TRBJ2-5; TRBD1 reflects the table's D call only, with no check against the DNA. TRBV21-1 is described as a pseudogene. This CDR3 contains 16 residues. This chain's CDR3 is CASSKHGTGAEETQYF. The DNA for the CDR3 is TGTGCCAGCAGCAAACACGGGACAGGGGCGGAGGAGACCCAGTACTTC.

This clonotype has more than one count but fewer than ten. The rearrangement uses TRBV25-1 and TRBJ1-2; D is perhaps TRBD1 (6 bases). The CDR3 is 15 residues long. V shed 5 bases and J shed 7 bases, with 20 bases lying between them. Germline V gene sequence: CDR1 MGHDK, CDR2 SYGVNS. CDR3 sequence: CASSTPDRLMGGYTF. DNA of the CDR3: TGTGCCAGCAGTACCCCGGACAGACTGATGGGTGGCTACACCTTC.

The chain is built from TRBV27 and TRBJ1-2; 7 bases fit TRBD1. The trim removed 3 bases at V and 5 bases at J, leaving 6 bases unmatched. Germline values: CDR1 MNHEY, CDR2 SMNVEV (reference sequence). The CDR3 is 14 amino acids. This CDR3 is CASSLTGKGYGYTF. The CDR3 DNA reads as TGTGCCAGCAGTTTGACAGGGAAAGGGTATGGCTACACCTTC.

The rearrangement links TRBV6-6 to TRBJ2-2, with a weak D call TRBD2 (5 bases). Trimming left V 2 bases short and J 0 bases short, with 7 bases between. In germline, CDR1 is MNHNY, CDR2 SVGAGI (reference sequence). The CDR3 has 15 residues. DNA for the CDR3: TGTGCCAGCAGTTACCTAGCCCCGAACACCGGGGAGCTGTTTTTT. It encodes CASSYLAPNTGELFF.

This rearrangement joins TRBV20-1 to TRBJ2-1, with 9 bases matching TRBD2. The CDR3 is 16 residues long. Germline CDR1 reads DFQATT; CDR2 reads SNEGSKA (reference sequence). V gave up 3 bases and J gave up 1 base; unmatched junction bases: 7. As DNA, the CDR3 is TGCAGTGCTAGGGTTAGCGGGGGATTTTCCTACAATGAGCAGTTCTTC. This translates into CSARVSGGFSYNEQFF.

The table lists this clonotype with a few counts. V is TRBV28 and J is TRBJ2-1, with D perhaps TRBD1 (6 bases). V was cut by 5 bases and J by 3 bases, with 20 bases left in between. Looked up from germline, CDR1 is MDHEN and CDR2 is SYDVKM. The CDR3 runs to 17 residues. CDR3 in amino acids: CASSAESGERGYNEQFF. CDR3 nucleotide sequence: TGTGCCAGCAGTGCGGAGTCAGGGGAGAGGGGCTACAATGAGCAGTTCTTC.

This chain connects TRBV5-1 to TRBJ1-1; D is perhaps TRBD1 (5 bases). V shed 2 bases and J shed 2 bases, with 10 bases lying between them. The CDR3 contains 14 residues. Germline assignment: CDR1 SGHRS and CDR2 YFSETQ. The CDR3 sequence is CASSFLRVNTEAFF. The CDR3 bases are TGCGCCAGCAGCTTTCTCAGGGTTAACACTGAAGCTTTCTTT. Looking up the rest from reference TRBV5-1 and TRBJ1-1 gives the full variable domain: KAGVTQTPRYLIKTRGQQVTLSCSPISGHRSVSWYQQTPGQGLQFLFEYFSETQRNKGNFPGRFSGRQFSNSRSEMNVSTLELGDSALYLCASSFLRVNTEAFFGQGTRLTVV.